Below, 15 T cell receptor beta chains from the same sample are listed, as sequenced in a study of blood T cell repertoires in COVID-19. The method was immunoSEQ multiplex PCR; TCRdb's version includes in-frame clones alone and lacks a portion of them. The data hold around 500,000 clones, with 80% to 90% observed a single time. Sequencing was performed on peripheral blood. The receptors derive from a human donor in a cohort sampled during active COVID-19.

This chain uses TRBV7-2 with TRBJ2-3, with no clear D. Germline V gene data show CDR1 as SGHTA and CDR2 as FQGNSA. This CDR3 region has 14 residues. Trimming stripped 5 bases from V and 2 bases from J, with 11 bases between. CDR3 sequence: CASSARHLTDTQYF. Written as DNA, the CDR3 is TGTGCCAGCAGCGCTCGACACCTCACAGATACGCAGTATTTT. The full variable domain, its missing parts supplied by reference TRBV7-2 and TRBJ2-3, is GAGVSQSPSNKVTEKGKDVELRCDPISGHTALYWYRQSLGQGLEFLIYFQGNSAPDKSGLPSDRFSAERTGGSVSTLTIQRTQQEDSAVYLCASSARHLTDTQYFGPGTRLTVL.

The chain joins TRBV12-3 or TRBV12-4 to TRBJ2-7; weak D call: TRBD2 (5 bases). Trimming pared 4 bases from V and 11 bases from J, leaving 12 bases between. This CDR3 contains 11 residues. The CDR3 sequence is CASSYLAKKYF. The CDR3 DNA sequence: TGTGCCAGCAGTTATTTAGCGAAGAAGTACTTC.

The genes are TRBV24-1 and TRBJ2-3, with 7 bases identical to TRBD1. V was clipped by 3 bases and J by 2 bases; unmatched bases: 4. Germline V CDR1 and CDR2: KGHDR, SFDVKD. The CDR3 totals 15 residues. The CDR3 reads CATSDQGGPTDTQYF. DNA of the CDR3: TGTGCCACCAGTGATCAAGGGGGCCCCACAGATACGCAGTATTTT.

The rearrangement uses TRBV7-9 and TRBJ1-5; TRBD1 agrees at 8 bases. The CDR3 contains 16 residues. CDR1 and CDR2 (germline): SEHNR, FQNEAQ (reference sequence). Germline trimming cut 5 bases from V and 3 bases from J; bases unmatched to any gene: 9. CDR3 in DNA: TGTGCCAGCAGCCCGTTCGGACAGGGCCTCAATCAGCCCCAGCATTTT. Translating gives CASSPFGQGLNQPQHF.

The chain links TRBV5-8 to TRBJ1-2; TRBD1 agrees at 7 bases. The ends lost 6 bases at V and 5 bases at J; junction bases unmatched: 10. CDR3 size: 14 residues. The germline CDR1 and CDR2 sequences are SGHTS and YDEGEE. The CDR3 region is CASINPGQRYGYTF. Here the CDR3 DNA reads TGTGCCAGCATCAATCCGGGACAGCGTTATGGCTACACCTTC.

V gene TRBV18 combines with J gene TRBJ2-1; the match to TRBD2 covers 9 bases. Germline V CDR1 and CDR2: KGHSH, LQKENI. V shed 3 bases, J shed 6 bases, and the junction held 6 bases outside the gene matches. The CDR3 runs to 15 residues. CDR3 nucleotide sequence: TGTGCCAGCTCACCTCCAGCGGGAGGTTTCAATGAGCAGTTCTTC. Translation: CASSPPAGGFNEQFF. The whole variable domain, filled in from reference TRBV18 and TRBJ2-1, reads NAGVMQNPRHLVRRRGQEARLRCSPMKGHSHVYWYRQLPEEGLKFMVYLQKENIIDESGMPKERFSAEFPKEGPSILRIQQVVRGDSAAYFCASSPPAGGFNEQFFGPGTRLTVL.

This chain uses TRBV5-1 with TRBJ1-1; tentatively, D is TRBD1 (6 bases). Trimming removed 0 bases at V and 5 bases at J, with 17 bases between. The CDR3 loop spans 16 amino acids. CDR1 is SGHRS, CDR2 YFSETQ, per germline. CDR3 sequence reads: CASSLGAQGSGTEAFF. The CDR3 nucleotides read TGCGCCAGCAGCTTGGGGGCACAGGGATCGGGGACTGAAGCTTTCTTT.

This sequence joins TRBV30 and TRBJ1-1; D gene unclear. Germline lookup yields CDR1 GTSNPN and CDR2 SVGIG (reference sequence). The V gene lost 5 bases and the J gene lost 0 bases, with 7 bases spanning the gap. The CDR3 has 12 residues. The CDR3 DNA reads as TGTGCCTGGTCCCCTGTGAACACTGAAGCTTTCTTT. Residues: CAWSPVNTEAFF.

This sequence joins TRBV4-3 and TRBJ2-1; maybe TRBD2 (5 bases). This CDR3 contains 13 residues. The V end lost 0 bases, the J end lost 9 bases, and 9 bases lay between the germline ends. Per germline, CDR1 LGHNA and CDR2 YSLEER. The CDR3 loop is CASSQDGGREQFF. For the CDR3, the DNA is TGCGCCAGCAGCCAAGATGGAGGTCGTGAGCAGTTCTTC.

V gene TRBV7-2 combines with J gene TRBJ1-2; 7 bases are a match to TRBD1. V gave up 5 bases and J gave up 5 bases; unmatched junction bases: 11. This CDR3 region has 15 residues. The germline gives CDR1 SGHTA, CDR2 FQGNSA. CDR3 nucleotides: TGTGCCAGCAGCAGTTCACAGGGGCCGGCGTATGGCTACACCTTC. Residues: CASSSSQGPAYGYTF.

The J gene is TRBJ1-1, the V gene TRBV28; the match to TRBD1 covers 7 bases. The CDR3 extends over 15 amino acids. The junction had 10 bases not matched to a gene; V was cut back by 4 bases and J by 5 bases. CDR1 is MDHEN and CDR2 is SYDVKM in the germline V gene. CDR3 residues: CASSSPGGEGTEAFF. The CDR3 nucleotides are TGTGCCAGCAGTTCCCCAGGGGGTGAGGGGACTGAAGCTTTCTTT. Complete variable domain (other parts from reference TRBV28 and TRBJ1-1): DVKVTQSSRYLVKRTGEKVFLECVQDMDHENMFWYRQDPGLGLRLIYFSYDVKMKEKGDIPEGYSVSREKKERFSLILESASTNQTSMYLCASSSPGGEGTEAFFGQGTRLTVV.

The chain is built from TRBV27 and TRBJ1-5; D is possibly TRBD1 (5 bases). The CDR3 consists of 16 residues. Germline V CDR1 and CDR2: MNHEY, SMNVEV (reference sequence). The V end lost 1 base, the J end lost 5 bases, and 15 bases lay between the germline ends. CDR3 bases: TGTGCCAGCAGTTTATACGGGGGGGAATGGTATCAGCCCCAGCATTTT. Protein product: CASSLYGGEWYQPQHF.

The V and J genes are TRBV9 and TRBJ2-1, with 7 nucleotides matching TRBD2. Trimming took 4 bases from V and 8 from J; bases not matched to a gene: 9. This CDR3 contains 14 residues. Per the germline V gene, CDR1 is SGDLS and CDR2 is YYNGEE. CDR3 residues: CASSLRTSSYEQFF. The CDR3 DNA reads TGTGCCAGCAGCCTTCGGACTAGTTCATATGAGCAGTTCTTC.

The chain has TRBV24-1 and TRBJ2-1, with 15 bases matching TRBD2. The CDR3 length is 19 residues. V was clipped by 4 bases and J by 9 bases; unmatched bases: 15. Germline values: CDR1 KGHDR, CDR2 SFDVKD. CDR3 amino acids: CATSDPDRGLAGGPGEQFF. CDR3 sequence (DNA): TGTGCCACCAGTGACCCTGACCGAGGACTAGCGGGAGGGCCTGGTGAGCAGTTCTTC.

V is TRBV4-3 and J is TRBJ2-7, with 12 bases lining up with TRBD2. This CDR3 region has 17 residues. CDR1 and CDR2 from the germline V gene are LGHNA and YSLEER. The V and J ends lost 3 bases and 4 bases, in that order; junction bases with no gene match: 10. CDR3 nucleotides: TGCGCCAGCAGCCAGGAGGGTGTGACTAGCGGGAGTTACGAGCAGTACTTC. Translated: CASSQEGVTSGSYEQYF.